These 21 T cell receptor beta chains came from one sample sequenced in a study of cytomegalovirus exposure and HLA in healthy donors. The PCR had 60 Vbeta and 13 Jbeta primers. TCRdb's table, derived via immunoSEQ multiplex PCR, lists solely in-frame clones and lacks some. This table holds around 120,000 clones, around three quarters found once. The sample consisted of PBMCs. These receptors came from a female donor in good health and CMV-seropositive.

The chain carries TRBV30 and TRBJ2-1; 8 bases map to TRBD1. The CDR3 runs to 14 residues. The V gene end was trimmed by 3 bases and the J gene end by 9 bases; junction bases not matched to a gene: 10. Looked up from germline, CDR1 is GTSNPN and CDR2 is SVGIG (reference sequence). As DNA, the CDR3 is TGTGCCTGGAGAAAACGACAGGGGTTCGGTGAGCAGTTCTTC. Residues: CAWRKRQGFGEQFF.

This clone appeared a single time. The chain is built from TRBV19 and TRBJ2-3; 9 bases agree with TRBD1. The germline V gene has CDR1 LNHDA and CDR2 SQIVND (reference sequence). After removal of 10 bases from V and 0 bases from J, the junction contained 8 bases not matched to a gene. This CDR3 is built from 15 residues. CDR3 protein: CATSQGAVSTDTQYF. The DNA of the CDR3 is TGTGCCACCTCACAGGGGGCGGTTAGCACAGATACGCAGTATTTT.

This clone was seen more than once but under ten times. CDR3 loop: CAWSGGYEQYF. CDR3 in DNA: TGTGCCTGGAGCGGAGGATACGAGCAGTACTTC. The chain has TRBV30 and TRBJ2-7; possible D gene TRBD2, 5 bases. Germline V gene lookup returns CDR1 GTSNPN and CDR2 SVGIG (reference sequence). Trimming took 3 bases from V and 4 from J, leaving 7 bases between them. This CDR3 spans 11 amino acids.

This chain uses TRBV7-2 with TRBJ2-1, with 8 bases fitting TRBD2. V dropped 0 bases and J dropped 6; count of bases not matched to a gene: 13. The CDR3 covers 18 residues. Germline V gene data show CDR1 as SGHTA and CDR2 as FQGNSA. The CDR3 here is CASSLARGGREWGNEQFF. Written as DNA, the CDR3 is TGTGCCAGCAGCTTAGCCCGGGGGGGGCGGGAGTGGGGCAATGAGCAGTTCTTC.

The gene calls are TRBV5-3 and TRBJ2-7; TRBD2 agrees at 7 bases. TRBV5-3 has ORF status, its function being uncertain. The CDR3 has 14 residues. V dropped 1 base and J dropped 3; count of bases not matched to a gene: 4. The DNA of the CDR3 is TGTGCCAGAAGCTTGTGCGGGAGACGCTACGAGCAGTACTTC. It is translated as CARSLCGRRYEQYF.

The rearrangement joins TRBV7-6 to TRBJ2-7; 9 bases are a match to TRBD1. Unmatched junction bases numbered 10, after V lost 5 bases and J lost 5 bases. The germline V gene encodes CDR1 SGHVS and CDR2 FNYEAQ. This CDR3 is 15 amino acids long. The CDR3 bases are TGTGCCAGCAGCCTGGGGACAGGGTTAGGGGACGAGCAGTACTTC. This gives the protein CASSLGTGLGDEQYF. Supplemented by reference TRBV7-6 and TRBJ2-7, the full variable domain reads GAGVSQSPRYKVTKRGQDVALRCDPISGHVSLYWYRQALGQGPEFLTYFNYEAQQDKSGLPNDRFSAERPEGSISTLTIQRTEQRDSAMYRCASSLGTGLGDEQYFGPGTRLTVT.

The table lists this clone with a few counts. V is TRBV19 and J is TRBJ1-2, with 8 bases identical to TRBD1. The J segment lost 4 bases and the V segment lost 6 bases, leaving 13 bases of the junction unmatched. This CDR3 has 16 amino acids. Germline-derived CDR1 and CDR2 are LNHDA and SQIVND (reference sequence). DNA of the CDR3: TGTGCCAGTAGACTTATCGACAGGGGTGGATCCTATGGCTACACCTTC. Its translation: CASRLIDRGGSYGYTF.

V usage is TRBV6-6 and J usage is TRBJ2-5; possibly TRBD2 for D (5 bases). Matching the DNA end better, TRBJ2-7 makes the J call doubtful. Germline CDR1 reads MNHNY; CDR2 reads SVGAGI (reference sequence). CDR3 size: 15 residues. CDR3 sequence: CASSYNGLNNYEQYF. The CDR3 DNA follows: TGTGCCAGCAGTTACAACGGACTGAACAACTACGAGCAGTACTTC.

The table lists this clone with a few counts. The chain links TRBV6-5 to TRBJ2-7, with TRBD2 matching 8 bases. In germline, CDR1 is MNHEY, CDR2 SVGAGI. V gave up 2 bases and J gave up 0 bases; unmatched junction bases: 6. This CDR3 has 16 amino acids. In DNA form, the CDR3 reads TGTGCCAGCAGTTACCTTAGCGGGACTAGCTCCTACGAGCAGTACTTC. This codes for CASSYLSGTSSYEQYF.

The chain combines TRBV28 with TRBJ2-1, with a tentative D call TRBD1 (5 bases). Germline V gene sequence: CDR1 MDHEN, CDR2 SYDVKM. CDR3 size: 14 residues. The V gene lost 6 bases and the J gene lost 6 bases, with 15 bases spanning the gap. The CDR3: CASRRTPVLNEQFF. The CDR3 coding sequence is TGTGCCAGCAGGAGGACACCCGTCCTCAATGAGCAGTTCTTC.

The genes are TRBV2 and TRBJ1-5; D gene unclear. Looked up from germline, CDR1 is SNHLY and CDR2 is FYNNEI. The CDR3 covers 13 residues. Trimming took 5 bases from V and 4 from J, leaving 9 bases between them. The DNA of the CDR3 is TGTGCCAGCAGTTATCCAGTTAATCAGCCCCAGCATTTT. Its protein product is CASSYPVNQPQHF.

The chain links TRBV30 to TRBJ1-1; D unclear. The CDR3 loop spans 14 amino acids. From germline, CDR1 is GTSNPN and CDR2 SVGIG (reference sequence). The V end was cut by 0 bases, the J end by 4 bases, with 12 bases between. CDR3 region: CAWSVRGVGTEAFF. The CDR3 DNA follows: TGTGCCTGGAGTGTACGCGGGGTTGGCACTGAAGCTTTCTTT.

This clone was detected only once. The chain joins TRBV10-3 to TRBJ1-1, with a tentative D call TRBD1 (6 bases). The CDR3 spans 12 residues. Germline V gene data show CDR1 as ENHRY and CDR2 as SYGVKD. V was cut by 11 bases and J by 10 bases, with 20 bases left in between. This CDR3 reads CAASGVGGSAFF. In nucleotides, the CDR3 is TGTGCCGCGTCAGGGGTTGGAGGTTCAGCTTTCTTT.

The V and J genes are TRBV7-2 and TRBJ2-1; TRBD1 agrees at 7 bases. This CDR3 has 19 amino acids. Germline CDR1 SGHTA, CDR2 FQGNSA. The ends lost 3 bases at V and 0 bases at J; junction bases unmatched: 14. The CDR3 region is CASSFARTGRRSSYNEQFF. For the CDR3, the DNA is TGTGCCAGCAGCTTCGCCCGGACAGGTCGTCGGAGCTCCTACAATGAGCAGTTCTTC.

The rearrangement links TRBV10-2 to TRBJ1-5; 7 nucleotides align to TRBD1. This CDR3 has 15 amino acids. V gave up 2 bases and J gave up 6 bases; unmatched junction bases: 7. Germline loops: CDR1 WSHSY, CDR2 SAAADI. The CDR3 region is CASSEADRATQPQHF. The CDR3 nucleotides are TGCGCCAGCAGTGAGGCAGACAGGGCTACTCAGCCCCAGCATTTT.

The chain uses TRBV30 and TRBJ2-2; TRBD2 matches 9 bases. J gave up 9 bases and V 8 bases, and 16 bases lay outside the gene matches. The V gene's germline CDR1 is GTSNPN and CDR2 SVGIG (reference sequence). This CDR3 contains 15 residues. CDR3 protein: CARQSQREVNRELFF. Written as DNA, the CDR3 is TGTGCCCGACAATCCCAGCGGGAGGTTAATCGGGAGCTGTTTTTT. Looking up the rest from reference TRBV30 and TRBJ2-2 gives the full variable domain: SQTIHQWPATLVQPVGSPLSLECTVEGTSNPNLYWYRQAAGRGLQLLFYSVGIGQISSEVPQNLSASRPQDRQFILSSKKLLLSDSGFYLCARQSQREVNRELFFGEGSRLTVL.

The rearrangement links TRBV11-2 to TRBJ2-4, with a tentative D call TRBD2 (6 bases). This CDR3 spans 16 amino acids. CDR1 and CDR2 (germline): SGHAT, FQNNGV. Trimming cost V 0 bases and J 7 bases, with 16 bases left between them. The CDR3, as DNA: TGTGCCAGCAGCTTAGATATCCGGGGGTTGGGGAACATTCAGTACTTC. This gives the protein CASSLDIRGLGNIQYF.

This sequence joins TRBV19 and TRBJ2-1, with 11 bases fitting TRBD2. Germline trimming cut 5 bases from V and 4 bases from J; bases unmatched to any gene: 4. The CDR3 contains 15 residues. Per germline, CDR1 LNHDA and CDR2 SQIVND (reference sequence). For the CDR3, the DNA is TGTGCCAGTAGTGCCCCTAGCGGGGGGTACAATGAGCAGTTCTTC. This gives the protein CASSAPSGGYNEQFF.

This clone was observed a single time. The CDR3 nucleotides are TGTGCCAGCAGTGAAGCCATGGGGGGGCAGCAGTATTTT. This codes for CASSEAMGGQQYF. This chain uses TRBV6-1 with TRBJ2-3; perhaps TRBD2 as D (7 bases). Germline assignment: CDR1 MNHNS and CDR2 SASEGT. The CDR3 loop spans 13 amino acids. V shed 0 bases and J shed 11 bases, with 12 bases lying between them.

The chain combines TRBV29-1 with TRBJ1-4; 10 nucleotides match TRBD1. The CDR3 totals 13 residues. Trimming took 6 bases from V and 8 from J; bases not matched to a gene: 6. From germline, CDR1 is SQVTM and CDR2 ANQGSEA. The DNA of the CDR3 is TGCAGCGTGGGGGGGACAGGGGTCGAAAAACTGTTTTTT. It specifies CSVGGTGVEKLFF.

Details on this clone: One end of the junction is discordant with germline, which a read error may explain. The chain is built from TRBV7-2 and TRBJ2-7; a possible D gene is TRBD2 (5 bases). This CDR3 comprises 13 residues. CDR1 is SGHTA and CDR2 is FQGNSA in the germline V gene. CDR3 residues: CASSLGGSFEQYF. CDR3 DNA: TGTGCCAGCAGCTTAGGCGGGTCCTTCGAGCAGTACTTC. The whole variable domain, filled in from reference TRBV7-2 and TRBJ2-7, reads GAGVSQSPSNKVTEKGKDVELRCDPISGHTALYWYRQSLGQGLEFLIYFQGNSAPDKSGLPSDRFSAERTGGSVSTLTIQRTQQEDSAVYLCASSLGGSFEQYFGPGTRLTVT.